The entry below describes one T cell receptor beta chain. This clonotype was recorded many times. No antigen is known for it. Qualities for individual bases were not recorded, and no much larger clone is one base off. The junction shows trimming of 3 bases on V and 2 bases on J, plus 20 bases between the germline ends. The CDR3 starts with the cysteine, ends with the phenylalanine, and has 18 residues. The retained sequence is limited to the CDR3, 54 bases, with the frame set at the first base. Per the germline V gene, MGHRA is the CDR1 and YSYEKL is the CDR2. The data belong to a study of T cell repertoires in cytomegalovirus infection (dated by TCRdb to the late 2010s). For the wider study: The HLA type of each donor mattered for the analysis, because public TCR beta signatures pointed to carriage of CMV infection along with the matching HLA type. Here is what the overall study found, with its caveats: In both this cohort and an independent roughly 400-donor cohort, the cumulative frequency of public TCR beta family members distinguished carriers of CMV infection plus the relevant HLA type. The ex vivo response was dominated by HLA-C-restricted CMV-specific TCR beta clonotypes, which also provided the single most frequent clonotype in two of eight donors.

TCRdb lists the instrument as Illumina HiSeq 1500. TCRdb reprocessing: public reads trimmed at Q25 with fastp, clones called with MiXCR, in-frame beta chains kept. One record per CDR3 amino acid sequence lists the most common genes and DNA. In this sample the table shows approximately 43,000 distinct CDR3 sequences, roughly 20% of which occur a single time. Approximately 17% of the sample goes to the ten largest clones. The TCR originated in a human donor in good health (CMV status not recorded). Some clones in this sample may be carry-over from other donors' samples. Here the chain combines TRBV4-1 and TRBJ1-3; a weak D assignment points to TRBD1 (6 bases agree). Sequenced: PBMCs, sequenced either directly or after in vitro stimulation (not recorded which). The DNA sequence follows: TGCGCCAGCAGCCATCCGCCCGGACAGTTTCATCCTGGAAACACCATATATTTT. This yields the protein CASSHPPGQFHPGNTIYF.